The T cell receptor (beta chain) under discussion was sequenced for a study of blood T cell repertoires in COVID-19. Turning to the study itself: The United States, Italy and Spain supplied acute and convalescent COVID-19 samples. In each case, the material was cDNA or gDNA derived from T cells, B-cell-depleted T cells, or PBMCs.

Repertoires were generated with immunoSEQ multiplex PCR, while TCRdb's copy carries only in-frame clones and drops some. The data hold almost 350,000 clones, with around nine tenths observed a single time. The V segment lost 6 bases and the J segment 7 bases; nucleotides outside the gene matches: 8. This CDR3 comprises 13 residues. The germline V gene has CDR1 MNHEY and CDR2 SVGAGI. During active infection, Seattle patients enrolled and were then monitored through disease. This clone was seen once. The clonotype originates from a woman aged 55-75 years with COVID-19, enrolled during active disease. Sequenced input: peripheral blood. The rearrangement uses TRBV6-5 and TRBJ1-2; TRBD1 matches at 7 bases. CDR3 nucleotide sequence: TGTGCCAGCAGCTTGACAGGGTTAAGTGGCTACACCTTC. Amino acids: CASSLTGLSGYTF.